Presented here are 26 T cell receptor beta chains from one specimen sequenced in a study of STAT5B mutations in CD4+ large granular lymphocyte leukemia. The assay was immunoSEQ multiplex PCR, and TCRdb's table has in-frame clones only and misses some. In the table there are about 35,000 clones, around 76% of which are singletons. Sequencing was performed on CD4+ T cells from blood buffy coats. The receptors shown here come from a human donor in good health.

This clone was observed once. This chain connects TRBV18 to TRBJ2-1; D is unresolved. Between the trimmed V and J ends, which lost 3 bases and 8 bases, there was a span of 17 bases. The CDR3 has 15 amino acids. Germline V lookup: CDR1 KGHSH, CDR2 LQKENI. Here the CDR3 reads CASSPALVIFHEQFF. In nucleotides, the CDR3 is TGTGCCAGCTCACCCGCGCTCGTAATTTTCCATGAGCAGTTCTTC.

The CDR3 is CASTQTGTGGYEQYF. The DNA for the CDR3 is TGTGCCAGCACCCAAACAGGGACAGGGGGCTACGAGCAGTACTTC. V usage is TRBV6-5 and J usage is TRBJ2-5; 11 bases align to TRBD1. With the DNA end fitting TRBJ2-7 better, the J assignment may be wrong. Germline V gene data show CDR1 as MNHEY and CDR2 as SVGAGI. This CDR3 region has 15 residues.

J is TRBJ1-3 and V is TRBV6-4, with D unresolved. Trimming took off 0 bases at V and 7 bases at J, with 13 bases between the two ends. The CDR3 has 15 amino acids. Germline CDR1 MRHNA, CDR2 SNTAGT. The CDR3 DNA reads TGTGCCAGCAGTGACTCATCCGCGGAGGGCAACACCATATATTTT. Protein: CASSDSSAEGNTIYF.

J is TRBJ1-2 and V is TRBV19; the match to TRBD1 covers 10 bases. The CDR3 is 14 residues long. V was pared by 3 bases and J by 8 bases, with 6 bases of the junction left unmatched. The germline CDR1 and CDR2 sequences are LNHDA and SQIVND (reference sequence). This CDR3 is CASSIPGTGAGYTF. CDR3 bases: TGTGCCAGTAGTATCCCCGGGACAGGGGCCGGCTACACCTTC.

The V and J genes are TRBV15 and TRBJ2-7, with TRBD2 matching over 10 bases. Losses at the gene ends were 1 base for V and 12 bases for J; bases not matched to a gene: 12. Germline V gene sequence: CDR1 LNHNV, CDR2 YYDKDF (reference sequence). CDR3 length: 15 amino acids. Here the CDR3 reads CATSRVLAGEGEVYF. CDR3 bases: TGTGCCACCAGCAGAGTTCTAGCGGGAGAGGGGGAGGTGTACTTC.

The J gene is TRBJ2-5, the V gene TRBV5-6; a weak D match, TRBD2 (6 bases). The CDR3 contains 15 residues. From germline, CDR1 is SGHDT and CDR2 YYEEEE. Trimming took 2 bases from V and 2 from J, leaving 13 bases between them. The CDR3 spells CASSFLGRGQETQYF. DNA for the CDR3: TGTGCCAGCAGCTTTCTGGGGCGGGGACAAGAGACCCAGTACTTC.

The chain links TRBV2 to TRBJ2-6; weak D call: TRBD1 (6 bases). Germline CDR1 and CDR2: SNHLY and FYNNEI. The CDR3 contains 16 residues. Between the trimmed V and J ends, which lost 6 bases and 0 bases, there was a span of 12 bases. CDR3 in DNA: TGTGCCAGCAGGGGGGCAAGGGCCTCTGGGGCCAACGTCCTGACTTTC. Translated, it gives CASRGARASGANVLTF. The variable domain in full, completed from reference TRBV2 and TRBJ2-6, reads EPEVTQTPSHQVTQMGQEVILRCVPISNHLYFYWYRQILGQKVEFLVSFYNNEISEKSEIFDDQFSVERPDGSNFTLKIRSTKLEDSAMYFCASRGARASGANVLTFGAGSRLTVL.

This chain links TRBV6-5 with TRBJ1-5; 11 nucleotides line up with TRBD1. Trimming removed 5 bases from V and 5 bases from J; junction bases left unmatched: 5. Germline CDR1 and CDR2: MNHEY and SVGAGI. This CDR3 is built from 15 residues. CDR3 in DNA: TGTGCCAGCAGTACGGGGACAGGGGGATATCAGCCCCAGCATTTT. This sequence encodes CASSTGTGGYQPQHF.

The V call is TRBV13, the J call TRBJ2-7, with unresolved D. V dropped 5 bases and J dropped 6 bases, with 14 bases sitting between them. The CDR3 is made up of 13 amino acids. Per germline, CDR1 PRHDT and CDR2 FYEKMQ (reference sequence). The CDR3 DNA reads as TGTGCCAGCAGCCACCCTGCAGGTGTCGAGCAGTACTTC. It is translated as CASSHPAGVEQYF.

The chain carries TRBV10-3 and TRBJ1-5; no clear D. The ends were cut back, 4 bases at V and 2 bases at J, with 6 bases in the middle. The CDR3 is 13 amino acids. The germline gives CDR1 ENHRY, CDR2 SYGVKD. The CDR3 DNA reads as TGTGCCATCAGTGCTGTTGGCAATCAGCCCCAGCATTTT. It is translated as CAISAVGNQPQHF.

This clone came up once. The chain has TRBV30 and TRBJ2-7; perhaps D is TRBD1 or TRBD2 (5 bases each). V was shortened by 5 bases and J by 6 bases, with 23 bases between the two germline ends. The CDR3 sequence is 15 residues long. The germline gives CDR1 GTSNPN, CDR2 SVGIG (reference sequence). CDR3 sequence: CAWGLPGTGISEQYF. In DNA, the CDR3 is TGTGCCTGGGGACTCCCCGGGACGGGGATTTCCGAGCAGTACTTC. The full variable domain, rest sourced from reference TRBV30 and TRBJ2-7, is SQTIHQWPATLVQPVGSPLSLECTVEGTSNPNLYWYRQAAGRGLQLLFYSVGIGQISSEVPQNLSASRPQDRQFILSSKKLLLSDSGFYLCAWGLPGTGISEQYFGPGTRLTVT.

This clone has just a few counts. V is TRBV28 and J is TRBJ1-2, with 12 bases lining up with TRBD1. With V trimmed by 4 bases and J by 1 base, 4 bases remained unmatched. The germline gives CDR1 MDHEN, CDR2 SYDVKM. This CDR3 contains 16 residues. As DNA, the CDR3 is TGTGCCAGCAGTTCGGGACAGGGGGCGCGTAACTATGGCTACACCTTC. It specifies CASSSGQGARNYGYTF.

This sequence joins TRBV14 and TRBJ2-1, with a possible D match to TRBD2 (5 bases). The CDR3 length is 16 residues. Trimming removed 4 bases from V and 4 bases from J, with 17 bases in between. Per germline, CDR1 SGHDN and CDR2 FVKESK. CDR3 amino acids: CASSPRTGKTYNEQFF. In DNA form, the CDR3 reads TGTGCCAGCAGCCCCCGGACGGGGAAAACTTACAATGAGCAGTTCTTC.

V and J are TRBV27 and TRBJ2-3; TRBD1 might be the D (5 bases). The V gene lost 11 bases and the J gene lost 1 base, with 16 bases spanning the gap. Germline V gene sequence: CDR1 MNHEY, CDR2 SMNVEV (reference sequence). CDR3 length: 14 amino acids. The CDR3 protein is CASQDLGGTDTQYF. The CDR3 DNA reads TGTGCCTCACAGGACCTGGGTGGCACAGATACGCAGTATTTT.

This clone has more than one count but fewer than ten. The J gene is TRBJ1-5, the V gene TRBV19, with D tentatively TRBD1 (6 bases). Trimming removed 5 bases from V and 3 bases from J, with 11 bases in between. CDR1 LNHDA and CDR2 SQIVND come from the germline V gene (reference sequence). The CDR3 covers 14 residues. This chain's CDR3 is CASSEQGDNQPQHF. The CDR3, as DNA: TGTGCCAGTAGTGAACAGGGAGACAATCAGCCCCAGCATTTT.

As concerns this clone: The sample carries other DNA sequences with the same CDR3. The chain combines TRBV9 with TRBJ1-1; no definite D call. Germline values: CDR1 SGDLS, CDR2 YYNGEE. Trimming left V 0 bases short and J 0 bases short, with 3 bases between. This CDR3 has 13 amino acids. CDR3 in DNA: TGTGCCAGCAGCGTAGCGGTGAACACTGAAGCTTTCTTT. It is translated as CASSVAVNTEAFF.

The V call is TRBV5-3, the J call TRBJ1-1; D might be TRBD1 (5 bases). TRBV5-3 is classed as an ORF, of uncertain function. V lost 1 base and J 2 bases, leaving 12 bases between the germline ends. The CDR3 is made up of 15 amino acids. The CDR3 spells CARSLIGGSNTEAFF. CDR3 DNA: TGTGCCAGAAGCTTGATCGGGGGAAGTAACACTGAAGCTTTCTTT.

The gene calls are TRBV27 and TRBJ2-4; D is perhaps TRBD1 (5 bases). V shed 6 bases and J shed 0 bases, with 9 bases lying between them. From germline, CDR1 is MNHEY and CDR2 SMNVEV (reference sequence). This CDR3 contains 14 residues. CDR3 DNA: TGTGCCAGCAGAGGGGAACTAGCCAAAAACATTCAGTACTTC. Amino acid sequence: CASRGELAKNIQYF.

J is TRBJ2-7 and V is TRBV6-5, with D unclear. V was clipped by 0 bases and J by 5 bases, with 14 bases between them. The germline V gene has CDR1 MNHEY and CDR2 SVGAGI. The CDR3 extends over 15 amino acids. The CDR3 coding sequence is TGTGCCAGCAGTTACTCGGACCCCAGGAGAAACGAGCAGTACTTC. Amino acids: CASSYSDPRRNEQYF.

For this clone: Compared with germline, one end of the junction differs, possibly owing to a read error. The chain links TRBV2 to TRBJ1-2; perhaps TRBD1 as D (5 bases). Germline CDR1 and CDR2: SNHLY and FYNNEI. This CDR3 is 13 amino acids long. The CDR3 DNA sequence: TGTGCCAGCAGCGAAGGGGCAAACTATGGCTACACCTTC. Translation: CASSEGANYGYTF.

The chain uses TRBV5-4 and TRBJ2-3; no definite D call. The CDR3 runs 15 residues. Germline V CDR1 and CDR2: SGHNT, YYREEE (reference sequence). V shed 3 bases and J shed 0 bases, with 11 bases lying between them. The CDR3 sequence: CASSSYPPSTDTQYF. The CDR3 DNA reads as TGTGCCAGCAGCTCCTATCCGCCAAGCACAGATACGCAGTATTTT. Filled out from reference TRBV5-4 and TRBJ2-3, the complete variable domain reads ETGVTQSPTHLIKTRGQQVTLRCSSQSGHNTVSWYQQALGQGPQFIFQYYREEENGRGNFPPRFSGLQFPNYSSELNVNALELDDSALYLCASSSYPPSTDTQYFGPGTRLTVL.

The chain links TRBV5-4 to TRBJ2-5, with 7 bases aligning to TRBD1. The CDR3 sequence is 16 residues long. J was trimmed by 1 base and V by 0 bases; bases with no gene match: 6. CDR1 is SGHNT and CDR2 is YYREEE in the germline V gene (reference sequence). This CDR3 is CASSLDQGVGQETQYF. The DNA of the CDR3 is TGTGCCAGCAGCTTGGATCAGGGGGTTGGCCAAGAGACCCAGTACTTC.

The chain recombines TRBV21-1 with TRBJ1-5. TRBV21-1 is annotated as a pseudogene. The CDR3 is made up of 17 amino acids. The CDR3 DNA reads TGTGCCAGCAGCAAGCGCTTGGGGTGGATAAGCAATCAGCCCCAGCATTTT. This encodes CASSKRLGWISNQPQHF.

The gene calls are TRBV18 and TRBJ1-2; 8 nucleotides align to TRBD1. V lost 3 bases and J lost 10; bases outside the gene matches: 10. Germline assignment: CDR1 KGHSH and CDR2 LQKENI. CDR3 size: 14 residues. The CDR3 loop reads CASSPALTGEDYTF. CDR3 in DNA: TGTGCCAGCTCACCGGCCCTGACAGGGGAAGACTACACCTTC.

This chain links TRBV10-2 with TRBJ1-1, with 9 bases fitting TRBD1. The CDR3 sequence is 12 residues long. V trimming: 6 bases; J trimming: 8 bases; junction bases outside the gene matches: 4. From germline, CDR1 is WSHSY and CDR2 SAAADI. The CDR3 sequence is CASSDRGGEAFF. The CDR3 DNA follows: TGCGCCAGCAGCGACAGGGGGGGAGAAGCTTTCTTT.

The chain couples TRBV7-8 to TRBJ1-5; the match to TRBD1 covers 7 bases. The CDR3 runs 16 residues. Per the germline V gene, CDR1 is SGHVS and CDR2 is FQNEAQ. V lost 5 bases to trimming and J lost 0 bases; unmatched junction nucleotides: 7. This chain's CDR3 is CASSPGTANSNQPQHF. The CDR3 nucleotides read TGTGCCAGCAGCCCCGGGACAGCCAATAGCAATCAGCCCCAGCATTTT. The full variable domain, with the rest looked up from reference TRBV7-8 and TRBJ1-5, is GAGVSQSPRYKVAKRGQDVALRCDPISGHVSLFWYQQALGQGPEFLTYFQNEAQLDKSGLPSDRFFAERPEGSVSTLKIQRTQQEDSAVYLCASSPGTANSNQPQHFGDGTRLSIL.